The 8 T cell receptor beta chains below all came from one sample that was sequenced in a study of blood T cell repertoires in COVID-19. TCRdb's copy holds only in-frame clones and misses some; the assay was immunoSEQ multiplex PCR. Of some 170,000 clones in the sample, about 76% are singletons; the top ten hold around 8.1%. Sequencing was performed on peripheral blood. These receptors all stem from a woman in her forties or fifties with active or convalescent COVID-19.

The gene calls are TRBV9 and TRBJ2-5; the match to TRBD2 covers 11 bases. The germline CDR1 and CDR2 sequences are SGDLS and YYNGEE. J was trimmed by 2 bases and V by 0 bases; bases with no gene match: 3. CDR3 size: 16 residues. The CDR3 DNA reads as TGTGCCAGCAGCGTAGGAACTAGCGGGGGTCAAGAGACCCAGTACTTC. It translates to CASSVGTSGGQETQYF.

V gene TRBV27 combines with J gene TRBJ1-2; TRBD1 matches 10 bases. The length of the CDR3 is 14 residues. V was pared by 6 bases and J by 7 bases, with 8 bases of the junction left unmatched. Germline CDR1 is MNHEY and CDR2 is SMNVEV (reference sequence). CDR3 in amino acids: CASSLKTGGGGYTF. CDR3 DNA: TGTGCCAGCAGCTTAAAGACAGGGGGCGGTGGCTACACCTTC.

The rearrangement uses TRBV5-1 and TRBJ2-7, with 8 bases identical to TRBD1. V lost 0 bases, J lost 4 bases, and 6 bases stayed unmatched. The CDR3 totals 15 residues. Germline CDR1 reads SGHRS; CDR2 reads YFSETQ. This CDR3 reads CASSLGNQGAYEQYF. The CDR3 DNA follows: TGCGCCAGCAGCTTGGGGAACCAGGGGGCTTACGAGCAGTACTTC.

This rearrangement joins TRBV2 to TRBJ2-1; 9 bases are shared with TRBD1. The germline CDR1 and CDR2 sequences are SNHLY and FYNNEI. There are 16 residues in the CDR3. Trimming at V came to 6 bases and at J to 6 bases, leaving 12 bases not matched to a gene. CDR3 coding DNA: TGTGCCAGCAGGAGACGCCCCGGGACAGGGACCAATGAGCAGTTCTTC. It yields the protein CASRRRPGTGTNEQFF.

The gene calls are TRBV7-2 and TRBJ1-4; D possibly corresponds to TRBD1 (5 bases). Trimming left V 5 bases short and J 8 bases short, with 21 bases between. The CDR3 sequence is 16 residues long. Germline V CDR1 and CDR2: SGHTA, FQGNSA. The CDR3 sequence is CASSLLSQGAREKLFF. The DNA for the CDR3 is TGTGCCAGCAGCCTCCTAAGTCAAGGGGCGAGAGAAAAACTGTTTTTT.

The sample holds a few counts of this clone. The chain links TRBV27 to TRBJ2-7, with D possibly matching TRBD2 (6 bases). This CDR3 is 16 amino acids long. Germline-derived CDR1 and CDR2 are MNHEY and SMNVEV (reference sequence). With 0 bases removed from V and 7 bases from J, the gap between germline ends came to 19 bases. The CDR3 spells CASSLSNRRAGREQYF. The CDR3 nucleotides are TGTGCCAGCAGTTTATCGAACCGGAGGGCGGGGCGGGAGCAGTACTTC.

This clone showed up just once. The gene calls are TRBV3-1 (or the pseudogene TRBV3-2) and TRBJ1-1, with TRBD1 as a possible D gene (5 bases). Per germline, CDR1 LGHDT and CDR2 YNNKEL (reference sequence). This CDR3 has 14 amino acids. V lost 0 bases and J lost 6, with 11 bases in between. CDR3 loop: CASSQDRASPEAFF. The CDR3, as DNA: TGTGCCAGCAGCCAAGACAGGGCCAGCCCTGAAGCTTTCTTT.

A note on this clone: This same CDR3 is encoded by further DNA sequences in the sample. The chain couples TRBV29-1 to TRBJ1-4; 8 positions agree with TRBD1. The ends lost 4 bases at V and 2 bases at J; junction bases unmatched: 0. The CDR3 runs to 13 residues. CDR1 is SQVTM, CDR2 ANQGSEA, per germline. CDR3 sequence reads: CSVGQGTNEKLFF. CDR3 coding DNA: TGCAGCGTTGGACAGGGGACTAATGAAAAACTGTTTTTT.